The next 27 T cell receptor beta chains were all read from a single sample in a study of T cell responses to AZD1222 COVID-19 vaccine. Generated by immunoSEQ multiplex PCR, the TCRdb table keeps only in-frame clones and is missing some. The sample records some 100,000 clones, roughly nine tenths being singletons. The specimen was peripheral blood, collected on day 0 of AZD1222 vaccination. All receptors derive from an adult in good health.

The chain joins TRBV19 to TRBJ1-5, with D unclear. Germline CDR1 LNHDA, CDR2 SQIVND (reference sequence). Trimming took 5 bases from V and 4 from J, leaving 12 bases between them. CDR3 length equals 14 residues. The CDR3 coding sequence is TGTGCCAGTAGTCCCCAAGTGTCTAATCAGCCCCAGCATTTT. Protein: CASSPQVSNQPQHF.

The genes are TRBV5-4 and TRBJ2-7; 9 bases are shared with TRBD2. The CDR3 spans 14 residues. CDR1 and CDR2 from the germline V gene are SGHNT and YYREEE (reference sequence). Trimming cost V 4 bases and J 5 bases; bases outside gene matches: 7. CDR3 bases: TGTGCCAGCAGCCTCCGGCTAGCGGGAAACGAGCAGTACTTC. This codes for CASSLRLAGNEQYF. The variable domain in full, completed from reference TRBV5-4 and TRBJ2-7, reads ETGVTQSPTHLIKTRGQQVTLRCSSQSGHNTVSWYQQALGQGPQFIFQYYREEENGRGNFPPRFSGLQFPNYSSELNVNALELDDSALYLCASSLRLAGNEQYFGPGTRLTVT.

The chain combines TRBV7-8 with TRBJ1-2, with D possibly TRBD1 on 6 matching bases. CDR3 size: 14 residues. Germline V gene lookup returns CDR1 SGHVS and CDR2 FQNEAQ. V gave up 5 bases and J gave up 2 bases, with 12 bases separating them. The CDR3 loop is CASSHPTGNYGYTF. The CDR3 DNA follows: TGTGCCAGCAGCCATCCGACAGGAAACTATGGCTACACCTTC.

CDR3 sequence (DNA): TGTGCCAGTAGTATTATGGGGGCTACTAAAACAGATACGCAGTATTTT. Protein sequence: CASSIMGATKTDTQYF. The chain carries TRBV19 and TRBJ2-3, with TRBD1 as a possible D gene (6 bases). Trimming cost V 3 bases and J 3 bases, with 16 bases left between them. There are 16 residues in the CDR3. Germline V gene sequence: CDR1 LNHDA, CDR2 SQIVND (reference sequence). Full variable domain (missing parts from reference TRBV19 and TRBJ2-3): DGGITQSPKYLFRKEGQNVTLSCEQNLNHDAMYWYRQDPGQGLRLIYYSQIVNDFQKGDIAEGYSVSREKKESFPLTVTSAQKNPTAFYLCASSIMGATKTDTQYFGPGTRLTVL.

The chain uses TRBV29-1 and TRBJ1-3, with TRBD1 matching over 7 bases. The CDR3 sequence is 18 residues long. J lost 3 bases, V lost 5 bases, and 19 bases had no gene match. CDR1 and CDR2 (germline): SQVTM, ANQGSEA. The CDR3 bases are TGCAGCGTTCTTGTGGGCCGCCAGGGGGGAGCTTATGGAAACACCATATATTTT. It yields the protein CSVLVGRQGGAYGNTIYF. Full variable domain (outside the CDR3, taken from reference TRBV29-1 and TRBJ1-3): SAVISQKPSRDICQRGTSLTIQCQVDSQVTMMFWYRQQPGQSLTLIATANQGSEATYESGFVIDKFPISRPNLTFSTLTVSNMSPEDSSIYLCSVLVGRQGGAYGNTIYFGEGSWLTVV.

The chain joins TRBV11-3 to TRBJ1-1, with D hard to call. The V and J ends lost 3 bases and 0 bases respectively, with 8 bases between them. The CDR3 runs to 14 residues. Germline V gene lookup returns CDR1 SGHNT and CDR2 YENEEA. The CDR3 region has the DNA TGTGCCAGCAGCTTGTCCGGGCTGAACACTGAAGCTTTCTTT. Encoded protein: CASSLSGLNTEAFF. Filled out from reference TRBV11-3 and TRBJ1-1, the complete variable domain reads EAGVVQSPRYKIIEKKQPVAFWCNPISGHNTLYWYLQNLGQGPELLIRYENEEAVDDSQLPKDRFSAERLKGVDSTLKIQPAELGDSAVYLCASSLSGLNTEAFFGQGTRLTVV.

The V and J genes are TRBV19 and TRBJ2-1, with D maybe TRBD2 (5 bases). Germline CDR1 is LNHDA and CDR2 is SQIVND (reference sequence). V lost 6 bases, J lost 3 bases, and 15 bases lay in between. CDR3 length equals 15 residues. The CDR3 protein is CASRSLVAGYNEQFF. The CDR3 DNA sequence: TGTGCCAGTAGATCCCTGGTGGCGGGCTACAATGAGCAGTTCTTC.

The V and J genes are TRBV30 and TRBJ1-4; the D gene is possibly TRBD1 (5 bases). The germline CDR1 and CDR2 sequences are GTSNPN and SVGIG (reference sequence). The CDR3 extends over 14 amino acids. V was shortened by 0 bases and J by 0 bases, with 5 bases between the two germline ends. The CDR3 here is CAWSVQATNEKLFF. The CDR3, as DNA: TGTGCCTGGAGTGTACAGGCAACTAATGAAAAACTGTTTTTT. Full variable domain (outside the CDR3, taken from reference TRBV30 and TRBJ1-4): SQTIHQWPATLVQPVGSPLSLECTVEGTSNPNLYWYRQAAGRGLQLLFYSVGIGQISSEVPQNLSASRPQDRQFILSSKKLLLSDSGFYLCAWSVQATNEKLFFGSGTQLSVL.

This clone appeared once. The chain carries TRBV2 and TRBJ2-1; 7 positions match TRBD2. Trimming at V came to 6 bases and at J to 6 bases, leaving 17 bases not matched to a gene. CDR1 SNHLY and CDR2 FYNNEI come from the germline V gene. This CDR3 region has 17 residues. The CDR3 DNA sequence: TGTGCCAGCAGCGGGGACTATCCCCAATTAACGGGCAATGAGCAGTTCTTC. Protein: CASSGDYPQLTGNEQFF.

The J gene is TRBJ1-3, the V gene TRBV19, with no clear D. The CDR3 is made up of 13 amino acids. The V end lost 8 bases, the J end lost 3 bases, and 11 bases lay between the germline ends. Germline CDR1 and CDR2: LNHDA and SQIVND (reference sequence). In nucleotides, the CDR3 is TGTGCCAGTCAGTCCGGGGTTGGAAACACCATATATTTT. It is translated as CASQSGVGNTIYF.

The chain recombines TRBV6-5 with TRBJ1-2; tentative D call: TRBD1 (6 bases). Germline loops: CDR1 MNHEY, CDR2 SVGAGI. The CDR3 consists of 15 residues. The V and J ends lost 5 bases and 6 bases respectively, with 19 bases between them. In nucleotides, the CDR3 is TGTGCCAGCAGTCTCCGGGAGGGGGGTGGCCATGGCTACACCTTC. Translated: CASSLREGGGHGYTF.

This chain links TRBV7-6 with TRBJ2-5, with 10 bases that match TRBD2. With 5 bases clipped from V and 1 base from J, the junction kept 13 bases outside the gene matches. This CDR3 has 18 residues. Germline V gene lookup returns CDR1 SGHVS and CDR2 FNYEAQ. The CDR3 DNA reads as TGTGCCAGCAGCGTACTCCCACCTAGCGGGAGTGGCCAAGAGACCCAGTACTTC. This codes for CASSVLPPSGSGQETQYF.

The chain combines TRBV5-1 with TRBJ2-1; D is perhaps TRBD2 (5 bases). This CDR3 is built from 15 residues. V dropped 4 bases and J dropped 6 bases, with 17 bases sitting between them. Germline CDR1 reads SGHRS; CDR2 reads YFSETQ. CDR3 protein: CASSPQEAGSNEQFF. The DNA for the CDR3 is TGCGCCAGCAGCCCCCAGGAGGCCGGTTCCAATGAGCAGTTCTTC.

The CDR3 DNA reads TGTGCCAGCAGCCCCCAGGGGACCAATCAGCCCCAGCATTTT. This gives the protein CASSPQGTNQPQHF. The V call is TRBV7-2, the J call TRBJ1-5; maybe TRBD1 (6 bases). The CDR3 loop spans 14 amino acids. V dropped 5 bases and J dropped 3 bases, with 11 bases sitting between them. The V gene's germline CDR1 is SGHTA and CDR2 FQGNSA.

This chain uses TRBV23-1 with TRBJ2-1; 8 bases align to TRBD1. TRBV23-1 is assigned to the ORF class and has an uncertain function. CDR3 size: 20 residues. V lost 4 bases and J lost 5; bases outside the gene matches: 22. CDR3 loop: CASSRSDFQGATGGHNEQFF. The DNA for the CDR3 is TGCGCCAGCAGTCGCTCGGACTTCCAGGGGGCGACTGGGGGGCACAATGAGCAGTTCTTC.

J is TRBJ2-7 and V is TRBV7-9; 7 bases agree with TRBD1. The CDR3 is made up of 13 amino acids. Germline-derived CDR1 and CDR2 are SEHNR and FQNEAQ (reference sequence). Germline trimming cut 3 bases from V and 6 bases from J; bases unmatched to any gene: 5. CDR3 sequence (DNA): TGTGCCAGCAGCTTGGACAGGCTCGGCGAGCAGTACTTC. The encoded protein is CASSLDRLGEQYF. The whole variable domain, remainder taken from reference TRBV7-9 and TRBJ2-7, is DTGVSQNPRHKITKRGQNVTFRCDPISEHNRLYWYRQTLGQGPEFLTYFQNEAQLEKSRLLSDRFSAERPKGSFSTLEIQRTEQGDSAMYLCASSLDRLGEQYFGPGTRLTVT.

The CDR3 nucleotides are TGTGCCTGGGAGAGGGGGCTAAGCTACAATGAGCAGTTCTTC. This codes for CAWERGLSYNEQFF. This chain uses TRBV30 with TRBJ2-1, with TRBD1 matching over 7 bases. The length of the CDR3 is 14 residues. Trimming at V came to 5 bases and at J to 3 bases, leaving 7 bases not matched to a gene. CDR1 is GTSNPN and CDR2 is SVGIG in the germline V gene (reference sequence).

The CDR3 spells CASRLTGHSNQPQHF. The DNA of the CDR3 is TGTGCCAGTAGGCTGACAGGGCATAGCAATCAGCCCCAGCATTTT. The chain carries TRBV19 and TRBJ1-5; 7 nucleotides match TRBD1. Trimming at V came to 6 bases and at J to 0 bases, leaving 5 bases not matched to a gene. The CDR3 is 15 amino acids. Per germline, CDR1 LNHDA and CDR2 SQIVND (reference sequence). Full variable domain (outside the CDR3, taken from reference TRBV19 and TRBJ1-5): DGGITQSPKYLFRKEGQNVTLSCEQNLNHDAMYWYRQDPGQGLRLIYYSQIVNDFQKGDIAEGYSVSREKKESFPLTVTSAQKNPTAFYLCASRLTGHSNQPQHFGDGTRLSIL.

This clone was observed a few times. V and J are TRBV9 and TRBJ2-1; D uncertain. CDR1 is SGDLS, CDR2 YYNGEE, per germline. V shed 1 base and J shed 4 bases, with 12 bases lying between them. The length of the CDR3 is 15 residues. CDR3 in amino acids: CASSVSTDKYNEQFF. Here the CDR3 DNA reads TGTGCCAGCAGCGTAAGTACCGATAAATACAATGAGCAGTTCTTC. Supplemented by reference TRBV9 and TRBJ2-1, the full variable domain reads DSGVTQTPKHLITATGQRVTLRCSPRSGDLSVYWYQQSLDQGLQFLIQYYNGEERAKGNILERFSAQQFPDLHSELNLSSLELGDSALYFCASSVSTDKYNEQFFGPGTRLTVL.

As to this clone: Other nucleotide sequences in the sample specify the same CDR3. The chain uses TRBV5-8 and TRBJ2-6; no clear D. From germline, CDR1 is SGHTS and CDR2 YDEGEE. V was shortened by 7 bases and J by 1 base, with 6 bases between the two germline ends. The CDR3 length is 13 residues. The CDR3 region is CASRRSGANVLTF. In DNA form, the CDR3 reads TGTGCCAGCCGGAGATCTGGGGCCAACGTCCTGACTTTC.

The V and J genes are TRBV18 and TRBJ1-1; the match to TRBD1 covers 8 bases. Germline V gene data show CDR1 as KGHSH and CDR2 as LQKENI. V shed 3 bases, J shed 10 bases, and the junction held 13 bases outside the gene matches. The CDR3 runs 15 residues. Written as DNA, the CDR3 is TGTGCCAGCTCACCCTCAGGGGGCCCCTCGGGTGGAGCTTTCTTT. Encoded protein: CASSPSGGPSGGAFF.

The CDR3 spells CASSVGTSGPLGEQYF. CDR3 coding DNA: TGCGCCAGCAGCGTGGGAACTAGCGGGCCCTTGGGCGAGCAGTACTTC. The chain carries TRBV5-1 and TRBJ2-7, with TRBD2 identical over 9 bases. This CDR3 has 16 amino acids. CDR1 SGHRS and CDR2 YFSETQ come from the germline V gene. The V segment lost 4 bases and the J segment 6 bases; nucleotides outside the gene matches: 14.

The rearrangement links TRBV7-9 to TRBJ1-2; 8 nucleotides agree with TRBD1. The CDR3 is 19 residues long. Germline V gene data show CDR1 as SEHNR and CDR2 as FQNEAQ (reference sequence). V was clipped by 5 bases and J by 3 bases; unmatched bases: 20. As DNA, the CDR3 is TGTGCCAGCAGCCCCCTCGTTGGGCAGGGGGCGAGGAGTGACTATGGCTACACCTTC. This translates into CASSPLVGQGARSDYGYTF.

In DNA, the CDR3 is TGTGCCAGCAGTGAATCGGAATTCAGGGATCAGCCCCAGCATTTT. Protein sequence: CASSESEFRDQPQHF. The chain joins TRBV6-1 to TRBJ1-5; D is perhaps TRBD1 (5 bases). The germline V gene encodes CDR1 MNHNS and CDR2 SASEGT. This CDR3 has 15 amino acids. Deletions cut 2 bases from V and 5 bases from J, with 13 bases between.

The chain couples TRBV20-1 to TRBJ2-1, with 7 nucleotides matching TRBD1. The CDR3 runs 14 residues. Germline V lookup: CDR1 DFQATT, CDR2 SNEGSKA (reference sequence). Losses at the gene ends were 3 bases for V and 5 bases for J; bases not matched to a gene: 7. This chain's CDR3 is CSASTGQVNNEQFF. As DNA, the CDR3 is TGCAGTGCTAGTACAGGACAGGTAAACAATGAGCAGTTCTTC.

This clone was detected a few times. The CDR3 DNA sequence: TGTGCCAGCGGTACGGCGGGAGTCACAGATACGCAGTATTTT. Translated, it gives CASGTAGVTDTQYF. This rearrangement joins TRBV28 to TRBJ2-3; 7 bases agree with TRBD2. CDR1 and CDR2 from the germline V gene are MDHEN and SYDVKM. With V trimmed by 8 bases and J by 2 bases, 7 bases remained unmatched. The CDR3 loop spans 14 amino acids.

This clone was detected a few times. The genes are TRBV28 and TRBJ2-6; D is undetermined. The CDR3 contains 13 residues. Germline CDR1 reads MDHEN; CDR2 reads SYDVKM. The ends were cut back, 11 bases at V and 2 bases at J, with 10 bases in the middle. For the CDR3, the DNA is TGTGCCTCCTTATCGACTGGGGCCAACGTCCTGACTTTC. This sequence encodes CASLSTGANVLTF.